Here is one T cell receptor beta chain with its context. The source of the sample is a study of blood T cell repertoires in COVID-19. Study-wide background: Whether acute or convalescent, the COVID-19 samples came from the United States, Italy and Spain. PBMCs, B-cell-depleted T cells, or T cells provided the cDNA or gDNA that made up the material.

The junction had 11 bases not matched to a gene; V was cut back by 7 bases and J by 0 bases. CDR3 length equals 18 residues. Germline V gives CDR1 LNHDA, CDR2 SQIVND (reference sequence). In the original processing: Reference gene primer amplification in the assay estimated nucleated cell counts. Data came from immunoSEQ multiplex PCR; TCRdb stores just in-frame clones and leaves some out. V, J and clone size are taken as reported in that table, and D and trimming were inferred from the DNA itself. This table has some 90,000 clones, 80% to 90% appearing once. Sequenced material: peripheral blood. This chain links TRBV19 with TRBJ2-1; 11 positions match TRBD2. The source is a man aged 45 to 65 with COVID-19, enrolled during active disease. The CDR3: CASTRMASGGSSYNEQFF. CDR3 sequence (DNA): TGTGCCAGTACCCGTATGGCTAGCGGGGGGAGCTCCTACAATGAGCAGTTCTTC. Based on the CDR3 plus reference TRBV19 and TRBJ2-1, the full variable domain is DGGITQSPKYLFRKEGQNVTLSCEQNLNHDAMYWYRQDPGQGLRLIYYSQIVNDFQKGDIAEGYSVSREKKESFPLTVTSAQKNPTAFYLCASTRMASGGSSYNEQFFGPGTRLTVL.